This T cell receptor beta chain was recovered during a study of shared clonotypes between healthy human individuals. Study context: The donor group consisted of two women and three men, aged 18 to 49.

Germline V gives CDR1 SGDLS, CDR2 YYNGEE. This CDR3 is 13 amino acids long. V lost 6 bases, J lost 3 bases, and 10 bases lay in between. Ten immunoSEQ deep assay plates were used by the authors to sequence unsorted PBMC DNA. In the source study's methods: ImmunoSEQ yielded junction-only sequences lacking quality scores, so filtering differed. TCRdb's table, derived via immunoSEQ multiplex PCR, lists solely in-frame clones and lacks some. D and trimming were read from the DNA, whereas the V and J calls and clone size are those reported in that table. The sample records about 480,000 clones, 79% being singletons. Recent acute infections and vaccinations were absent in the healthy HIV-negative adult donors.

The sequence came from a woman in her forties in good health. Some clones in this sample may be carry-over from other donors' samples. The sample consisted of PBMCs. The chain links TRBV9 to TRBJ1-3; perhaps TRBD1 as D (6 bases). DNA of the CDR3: TGTGCCAGCAACAGGGAGGATGGAAACACCATATATTTT. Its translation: CASNREDGNTIYF.